Below are 8 T cell receptor beta chains sequenced from a single sample in a study of chemoradiotherapy in HPV16-positive cancers. The table came from immunoSEQ multiplex PCR; TCRdb's copy has only in-frame clones and leaves some out. The data show around 30,000 clones, 89% seen once. The starting material was blood, obtained from a patient who underwent chemoradiotherapy. These receptors were collected from a human donor with HPV-associated anogenital cancer.

In nucleotides, the CDR3 is TGTGCCAGCACCAGCTCCTACGAGCAGTACTTC. Its translation is CASTSSYEQYF. V is TRBV5-8 and J is TRBJ2-7; D gene unclear. The germline V gene has CDR1 SGHTS and CDR2 YDEGEE. CDR3 length: 11 amino acids. V lost 6 bases to trimming and J lost 0 bases, with 4 bases between them.

The rearrangement links TRBV6-5 to TRBJ2-5; 8 bases agree with TRBD2. The J segment lost 2 bases and the V segment lost 2 bases, leaving 7 bases of the junction unmatched. CDR3 length: 16 residues. Germline V gene data show CDR1 as MNHEY and CDR2 as SVGAGI. The CDR3 DNA sequence: TGTGCCAGCAGTTACCCGAGGAGCGGGGGACAAGAGACCCAGTACTTC. Translating gives CASSYPRSGGQETQYF.

V usage is TRBV5-1 and J usage is TRBJ1-3, with a possible D match to TRBD1 (6 bases). The CDR3 loop spans 14 amino acids. Deletions cut 7 bases from V and 4 bases from J, with 15 bases between. The germline gives CDR1 SGHRS, CDR2 YFSETQ. The CDR3 reads CASRERGAGNTIYF. The CDR3 DNA reads as TGCGCCAGCCGTGAACGGGGGGCCGGAAACACCATATATTTT.

V is TRBV7-8 and J is TRBJ1-5; no reliable D call. The CDR3 runs 15 residues. With 3 bases removed from V and 1 base from J, the gap between germline ends came to 10 bases. Per the germline V gene, CDR1 is SGHVS and CDR2 is FQNEAQ. The chain's CDR3 is CASSFGVRSNQPQHF. The CDR3 nucleotides read TGTGCCAGCAGCTTTGGGGTGAGAAGCAATCAGCCCCAGCATTTT.

V usage is TRBV7-3 and J usage is TRBJ2-5; perhaps TRBD2 as D (6 bases). CDR3 length equals 18 residues. Germline V gene lookup returns CDR1 SGHTA and CDR2 FQGTGA. Trimming removed 1 base at V and 4 bases at J, with 22 bases between. CDR3 nucleotides: TGTGCCAGCAGCTTAATGGGGGTAGGGTCGGCGGAGGGAGAGACCCAGTACTTC. As protein: CASSLMGVGSAEGETQYF.

This clone showed up just a few times. The rearrangement links TRBV15 to TRBJ1-4; 7 positions agree with TRBD1. Trimming cost V 4 bases and J 8 bases; bases outside gene matches: 10. This CDR3 spans 15 amino acids. From germline, CDR1 is LNHNV and CDR2 YYDKDF (reference sequence). CDR3 protein: CATSTQTGIGEKLFF. The CDR3 DNA follows: TGTGCCACCAGCACTCAGACAGGGATTGGCGAAAAACTGTTTTTT. Drawing the rest from reference TRBV15 and TRBJ1-4, the complete variable domain is DAMVIQNPRYQVTQFGKPVTLSCSQTLNHNVMYWYQQKSSQAPKLLFHYYDKDFNNEADTPDNFQSRRPNTSFCFLDIRSPGLGDTAMYLCATSTQTGIGEKLFFGSGTQLSVL.

The chain has TRBV18 and TRBJ1-1, with D possibly matching TRBD1 (5 bases). The V and J ends lost 3 bases and 8 bases respectively, with 13 bases between them. CDR1 is KGHSH, CDR2 LQKENI, per germline. The CDR3 extends over 13 amino acids. The CDR3 DNA reads as TGTGCCAGCTCACCTTCTGACAGCCACGAAGCTTTCTTT. This sequence encodes CASSPSDSHEAFF.

This clone was detected only once. In DNA form, the CDR3 reads TGTGCCAGCAGCTTAACGGGACAGGGGTACGAGCAGTACTTC. Amino acid sequence: CASSLTGQGYEQYF. This chain joins TRBV7-3 and TRBJ2-7; 10 bases are a match to TRBD1. Per the germline V gene, CDR1 is SGHTA and CDR2 is FQGTGA. V lost 0 bases and J lost 4; bases outside the gene matches: 0. This CDR3 comprises 14 residues.